This T cell receptor beta chain is from a study of blood T cell repertoires in COVID-19. Turning to the study itself: Acute and convalescent COVID-19 samples came from the United States, Italy and Spain.

Only in-frame clones appear in the TCRdb table, and some are missing; sequencing was by immunoSEQ multiplex PCR. The repertoire consists of 370,000 or so clones, with roughly 86% occurring once and the leading ten covering around 1.1%. Germline-derived CDR1 and CDR2 are SGHRS and YFSETQ. The CDR3 sequence is 16 residues long. V was trimmed by 0 bases and J by 7 bases, leaving 14 bases between them. There are a few counts of this clone. Input material: peripheral blood. The receptor's source is a human donor with acute or convalescent COVID-19. The donor label of this sample is uncertain. The chain uses TRBV5-1 and TRBJ1-6; possible D gene TRBD1, 5 bases. The DNA of the CDR3 is TGCGCCAGCAGCTTGGGCGGGGGAACCCAGAATTCACCCCTCCACTTT. It codes for CASSLGGGTQNSPLHF.